Each of the 18 T cell receptor beta chains below was sequenced from the same sample in a study of cytomegalovirus exposure and HLA in healthy donors. The PCR made use of 60 Vbeta and 13 Jbeta primers. TCRdb's copy holds only in-frame clones and misses some; the assay was immunoSEQ multiplex PCR. The data contain about 73,000 clones, roughly four fifths of them singletons. The sequenced sample was PBMCs. The receptors were gathered from a man aged 70-80 years in good health and CMV-seronegative.

For the CDR3, the DNA is TGTGCCAGCAGTCGGACAGTTATCTATGGCTACACCTTC. Residues: CASSRTVIYGYTF. V usage is TRBV28 and J usage is TRBJ1-2; D is possibly TRBD1 (6 bases). Trimming left V 5 bases short and J 4 bases short, with 11 bases between. CDR1 is MDHEN, CDR2 SYDVKM, per germline. The CDR3 is 13 residues long.

J is TRBJ1-1 and V is TRBV4-1, with D possibly being TRBD1 (5 bases). Germline V CDR1 and CDR2: MGHRA, YSYEKL. The germline V and J ends were trimmed by 3 bases and 7 bases, with 18 bases remaining between them. The CDR3 totals 15 residues. The chain's CDR3 is CASSQPANRRSEAFF. The CDR3 DNA reads as TGCGCCAGCAGCCAGCCCGCCAACAGGAGAAGTGAAGCTTTCTTT.

This chain connects TRBV6-5 to TRBJ1-3; TRBD1 agrees at 8 bases. V shed 0 bases and J 2 bases; nucleotides not matched to a gene: 3. The V gene's germline CDR1 is MNHEY and CDR2 SVGAGI. The CDR3 totals 16 residues. The CDR3 bases are TGTGCCAGCAGTTACTCGAGACAGGGGACTGGAAACACCATATATTTT. This sequence encodes CASSYSRQGTGNTIYF.

This rearrangement joins TRBV7-2 to TRBJ2-1; D possibly corresponds to TRBD2 (5 bases). Germline values: CDR1 SGHTA, CDR2 FQGNSA. Trimming removed 5 bases at V and 9 bases at J, with 14 bases between. The CDR3 spans 13 residues. The CDR3 loop is CASSAGTDGEQFF. CDR3 in DNA: TGTGCCAGCAGCGCGGGCACCGACGGTGAGCAGTTCTTC.

The CDR3 sequence: CASSQSQGSYNEQFF. The CDR3 DNA sequence: TGTGCCAGCAGTCAAAGCCAGGGCTCCTACAATGAGCAGTTCTTC. The chain combines TRBV7-2 with TRBJ2-1; a possible D gene is TRBD1 (5 bases). Deletions cut 6 bases from V and 0 bases from J, with 12 bases between. Per the germline V gene, CDR1 is SGHTA and CDR2 is FQGNSA. The CDR3 totals 15 residues.

This chain connects TRBV18 to TRBJ2-2; the D gene is possibly TRBD1 (5 bases). Germline V gives CDR1 KGHSH, CDR2 LQKENI. CDR3 length: 15 amino acids. V was clipped by 6 bases and J by 0 bases, with 11 bases between them. In DNA form, the CDR3 reads TGTGCCAGCTCCTCCCCAGGGACGAACACCGGGGAGCTGTTTTTT. Amino acid sequence: CASSSPGTNTGELFF.

The chain employs TRBV7-2 and TRBJ1-5; D gene unclear. Germline values: CDR1 SGHTA, CDR2 FQGNSA. Deletions cut 5 bases from V and 0 bases from J, with 11 bases between. This CDR3 is built from 15 residues. CDR3 DNA sequence: TGTGCCAGCAGCGACCAGGCTAATAGCAATCAGCCCCAGCATTTT. Its translation is CASSDQANSNQPQHF.

This chain connects TRBV4-3 to TRBJ1-2; 9 bases agree with TRBD1. CDR1 and CDR2 (germline): LGHNA, YSLEER. This CDR3 region has 15 residues. V was clipped by 0 bases and J by 7 bases; unmatched bases: 6. The CDR3 DNA reads TGCGCCAGCAGCCAAGAGTTGGGACAGGGAGTTGGCTACACCTTC. It yields the protein CASSQELGQGVGYTF.

The CDR3 reads CASSLRGQGAHNEQFF. The DNA for the CDR3 is TGTGCCAGCAGCCTGCGGGGACAGGGGGCCCACAATGAGCAGTTCTTC. The chain recombines TRBV7-2 with TRBJ2-1, with 12 bases aligning to TRBD1. Germline CDR1 SGHTA, CDR2 FQGNSA. This CDR3 comprises 16 residues. V lost 5 bases, J lost 5 bases, and 7 bases stayed unmatched.

This CDR3 is CASTPEVMETQYF. CDR3 coding DNA: TGTGCCAGCACCCCAGAGGTCATGGAGACCCAGTACTTC. This sequence joins TRBV2 and TRBJ2-5, with unresolved D. This CDR3 contains 13 residues. Germline V gene data show CDR1 as SNHLY and CDR2 as FYNNEI. V lost 7 bases to trimming and J lost 5 bases, with 14 bases between them.

The chain links TRBV27 to TRBJ2-1, with TRBD2 identical over 7 bases. From germline, CDR1 is MNHEY and CDR2 SMNVEV (reference sequence). The CDR3 sequence is 15 residues long. V dropped 2 bases and J dropped 10; count of bases not matched to a gene: 11. For the CDR3, the DNA is TGTGCCAGCAGTTTAGAGTTTGGGGGAGCGGGGGAGCAGTTCTTC. It specifies CASSLEFGGAGEQFF.

This clone was detected only a few times. The chain uses TRBV30 and TRBJ1-1, with 9 bases identical to TRBD1. The V gene's germline CDR1 is GTSNPN and CDR2 SVGIG (reference sequence). The CDR3 consists of 13 residues. J lost 0 bases, V lost 5 bases, and 1 base had no gene match. In DNA, the CDR3 is TGTGCCTGGGACAGGGGGATGAACACTGAAGCTTTCTTT. It is translated as CAWDRGMNTEAFF.

J is TRBJ2-5 and V is TRBV5-1; 7 positions match TRBD2. V shed 0 bases, J shed 3 bases, and the junction held 5 bases outside the gene matches. The CDR3 is 15 amino acids. Per the germline V gene, CDR1 is SGHRS and CDR2 is YFSETQ. CDR3 amino acids: CASSLVESGKETQYF. CDR3 nucleotide sequence: TGCGCCAGCAGCTTGGTTGAGAGCGGGAAAGAGACCCAGTACTTC. Complete variable domain (other parts from reference TRBV5-1 and TRBJ2-5): KAGVTQTPRYLIKTRGQQVTLSCSPISGHRSVSWYQQTPGQGLQFLFEYFSETQRNKGNFPGRFSGRQFSNSRSEMNVSTLELGDSALYLCASSLVESGKETQYFGPGTRLLVL.

The chain carries TRBV6-6 and TRBJ2-6, with no clear D. V gave up 6 bases and J gave up 4 bases, with 10 bases separating them. Per germline, CDR1 MNHNY and CDR2 SVGAGI (reference sequence). This CDR3 is 14 amino acids long. CDR3 residues: CASRTQAGANVLTF. Here the CDR3 DNA reads TGTGCCAGCAGAACCCAAGCCGGGGCCAACGTCCTGACTTTC.

This clone was counted only a few times. The chain has TRBV29-1 and TRBJ1-5, with unresolved D. The germline CDR1 and CDR2 sequences are SQVTM and ANQGSEA. V gave up 4 bases and J gave up 3 bases, with 13 bases separating them. This CDR3 spans 14 amino acids. The CDR3 nucleotides are TGCAGCGTTGTGGCAGACACCGACAATCAGCCCCAGCATTTT. Its translation is CSVVADTDNQPQHF.

The chain couples TRBV28 to TRBJ1-6, with unresolved D. The ends were cut back, 8 bases at V and 9 bases at J, with 17 bases in the middle. Germline CDR1 is MDHEN and CDR2 is SYDVKM. CDR3 length equals 14 residues. CDR3 in DNA: TGTGCCAGCTTACGGGGATATGGGATTTCACCCCTCCACTTT. It yields the protein CASLRGYGISPLHF.

CDR3 sequence (DNA): TGTGCCAGCAGCTTGGGCGGACTAGCGGGAGCAGATACGCAGTATTTT. Encoded protein: CASSLGGLAGADTQYF. This rearrangement joins TRBV5-8 to TRBJ2-3, with 13 bases fitting TRBD2. CDR1 and CDR2 from the germline V gene are SGHTS and YDEGEE. The CDR3 extends over 16 amino acids. V trimming: 0 bases; J trimming: 4 bases; junction bases outside the gene matches: 2.

The chain recombines TRBV5-6 with TRBJ1-1; D is possibly TRBD1 (5 bases). Trimming stripped 5 bases from V and 8 bases from J, with 19 bases between. The CDR3 is 14 residues long. Germline CDR1 SGHDT, CDR2 YYEEEE. Written as DNA, the CDR3 is TGTGCCAGCAGGCTGACAGTTGCGATAGGGGAAGCTTTCTTT. Protein sequence: CASRLTVAIGEAFF. The complete variable domain, with remaining parts taken from reference TRBV5-6 and TRBJ1-1, reads DAGVTQSPTHLIKTRGQQVTLRCSPKSGHDTVSWYQQALGQGPQFIFQYYEEEERQRGNFPDRFSGHQFPNYSSELNVNALLLGDSALYLCASRLTVAIGEAFFGQGTRLTVV.